The next 25 T cell receptor beta chains were all read from a single sample in a study of T cells in women clearing cervical HPV infection. Libraries were prepared by immunoSEQ multiplex PCR; TCRdb keeps only in-frame clonotypes and omits some of them. Recorded here are 15,000 to 20,000 clones; the top ten clones represent around a tenth. Specimen: blood buffy coat. The receptor set was obtained from a woman aged 18 to 75 with a cervical HPV16 infection that either progressed to CIN3+ or cleared (not recorded which).

Regarding this clone: The read halts 3 residues ahead of the CDR3 end, with the missing end drawn from the germline J gene. V is TRBV5-1 and J is TRBJ2-1, with no clear D. Looked up from germline, CDR1 is SGHRS and CDR2 is YFSETQ. The CDR3 is made up of 13 amino acids. The V end was cut by 4 bases, the J end by 6 bases, with 11 bases between. CDR3 loop: CASSLQTSNEQFF. The CDR3 bases that were read are TGCGCCAGCAGCCTTCAGACTTCCAATGAG.

With respect to this clone: The read finishes 3 residues shy of the CDR3 end, and the germline J gene is used to complete it. The V and J genes are TRBV5-1 and TRBJ2-3, with 9 bases that match TRBD1. Per the germline V gene, CDR1 is SGHRS and CDR2 is YFSETQ. Trimming removed 5 bases from V and 6 bases from J; junction bases left unmatched: 7. This CDR3 comprises 14 residues. This CDR3 is CASSKQGASDTQYF. CDR3 bases read: TGCGCCAGCAGTAAACAGGGGGCCTCCGATACG.

Worth noting for this clone: The read ends 3 residues shy of where the CDR3 ends; the end is completed using the germline J gene. This chain joins TRBV9 and TRBJ2-7; TRBD2 is a possible D gene (6 bases). Trimming cost V 0 bases and J 0 bases, with 13 bases left between them. This CDR3 has 16 residues. The germline V gene has CDR1 SGDLS and CDR2 YYNGEE. CDR3 sequence: CASSVGDSGPSYEQYF. The sequenced part of the CDR3 DNA is TGTGCCAGCAGCGTAGGTGATAGCGGACCCTCCTACGAG.

Worth noting for this clone: The read terminates 3 residues before the CDR3 end, so the remaining end is supplied by the germline J gene. This rearrangement joins TRBV19 to TRBJ2-7, with D possibly being TRBD1 (5 bases). Trimming shortened V by 4 bases and J by 2 bases, and 15 bases separated the two germline ends. CDR3 length: 15 amino acids. CDR1 LNHDA and CDR2 SQIVND come from the germline V gene (reference sequence). CDR3 in amino acids: CASSKARTITYEQYF. The part of the CDR3 DNA that was read is TGTGCCAGTAGTAAGGCCCGGACAATAACCTACGAG.

On this clone: The read terminates 3 residues ahead of where the CDR3 ends, so the germline J gene completes it. The gene calls are TRBV2 and TRBJ1-2; 10 nucleotides align to TRBD1. This CDR3 region has 14 residues. The germline CDR1 and CDR2 sequences are SNHLY and FYNNEI. J was trimmed by 7 bases and V by 7 bases; bases with no gene match: 9. CDR3 DNA, as far as it was read: TGTGCCAGCATAAACGAGGACAGGGGGGGTGGC. Encoded protein: CASINEDRGGG. From start to end, the CDR3 is CASINEDRGGGYTF. The whole variable domain, filled in from reference TRBV2 and TRBJ1-2, reads EPEVTQTPSHQVTQMGQEVILRCVPISNHLYFYWYRQILGQKVEFLVSFYNNEISEKSEIFDDQFSVERPDGSNFTLKIRSTKLEDSAMYFCASINEDRGGGYTFGSGTRLTVV.

CDR3 DNA (partial): TGTGCCATCAGTGAGTCCCCATCAGCGAACACCGGGGAG. Protein product: CAISESPSANTGE. The whole CDR3 protein is CAISESPSANTGELFF. The gene calls are TRBV10-3 and TRBJ2-2; unclear D gene. Sequencing ends 3 residues short of the CDR3 end; the germline J gene provides the rest. The CDR3 runs 16 residues. Germline CDR1 and CDR2: ENHRY and SYGVKD. V was pared by 0 bases and J by 0 bases, with 8 bases between.

The sequenced CDR3 bases are TGCAGTGCATTCCCTCTAGCGGGGGGTTTATATGAG. It specifies CSAFPLAGGLYE. The whole CDR3 protein is CSAFPLAGGLYEQFF. The chain employs TRBV20-1 and TRBJ2-1, with TRBD2 matching over 11 bases. The read terminates 3 residues before the CDR3 end, so the remaining end is supplied by the germline J gene. Germline V gene sequence: CDR1 DFQATT, CDR2 SNEGSKA (reference sequence). V was clipped by 6 bases and J by 8 bases; unmatched bases: 12. The length of the CDR3 is 15 residues.

This clone registers medium-sized (0.01 to 0.1%) by frequency. The read gets to within 3 residues of the CDR3 end, and the germline J gene fills in the rest. This chain joins TRBV7-9 and TRBJ1-2; TRBD1 might be the D (6 bases). CDR3 length equals 14 residues. Germline loops: CDR1 SEHNR, CDR2 FQNEAQ (reference sequence). The sequenced part of the CDR3 DNA is TGTGCCAGCAGCCCCGGGGCCGACAGGTGGGGC. Translated: CASSPGADRWG. The whole CDR3 protein reads CASSPGADRWGYTF. Looking up the rest from reference TRBV7-9 and TRBJ1-2 gives the full variable domain: DTGVSQNPRHKITKRGQNVTFRCDPISEHNRLYWYRQTLGQGPEFLTYFQNEAQLEKSRLLSDRFSAERPKGSFSTLEIQRTEQGDSAMYLCASSPGADRWGYTFGSGTRLTVV.

The CDR3 reads CASTLEGAGGYTF. The DNA read from the CDR3 is TGTGCCAGCACGCTAGAAGGGGCGGGGGGC. This chain uses TRBV2 with TRBJ1-2; maybe TRBD1 (5 bases). The read terminates 3 residues before the CDR3 end, so the remaining end is supplied by the germline J gene. Germline CDR1 reads SNHLY; CDR2 reads FYNNEI. This CDR3 has 13 amino acids.

Frequency places this clone as medium-sized. The read is 3 residues too short to cover the CDR3 end, so that end is filled in from the germline J gene. The chain combines TRBV19 with TRBJ2-3; TRBD2 aligns across 9 bases. The CDR3 runs to 16 residues. J gave up 3 bases and V 3 bases, and 7 bases lay outside the gene matches. Looked up from germline, CDR1 is LNHDA and CDR2 is SQIVND (reference sequence). The CDR3 region is CASSMRASGRTDTQYF. The sequenced part of the CDR3 DNA is TGTGCCAGTAGTATGAGAGCGAGCGGGAGGACAGATACG.

The sequenced CDR3 bases are TGTGCCAGTAGTATGCGACAGGGCAACTATGGC. Translated, it gives CASSMRQGNYG. The entire CDR3 protein is CASSMRQGNYGYTF. This rearrangement joins TRBV19 to TRBJ1-2; 7 positions agree with TRBD1. The read terminates 3 residues ahead of where the CDR3 ends, so the germline J gene completes it. CDR3 length: 14 amino acids. CDR1 and CDR2 (germline): LNHDA, SQIVND (reference sequence). Unmatched junction bases numbered 3, after V lost 3 bases and J lost 2 bases.

Concerning this clone: The read stops 3 residues short of the end of the CDR3; the missing end is completed from the germline J gene. The rearrangement joins TRBV2 to TRBJ1-1; 8 nucleotides align to TRBD1. The CDR3 sequence is 16 residues long. The V gene end was trimmed by 4 bases and the J gene end by 3 bases; junction bases not matched to a gene: 10. Germline lookup yields CDR1 SNHLY and CDR2 FYNNEI. The CDR3 protein is CASSGSRQGSDTEAFF. Incomplete CDR3 DNA: TGTGCCAGCAGTGGCTCACGACAGGGGAGTGACACTGAA. The variable domain in full, with the rest retrieved from reference TRBV2 and TRBJ1-1, is EPEVTQTPSHQVTQMGQEVILRCVPISNHLYFYWYRQILGQKVEFLVSFYNNEISEKSEIFDDQFSVERPDGSNFTLKIRSTKLEDSAMYFCASSGSRQGSDTEAFFGQGTRLTVV.

Note on this clone: Read coverage stops 3 residues before the CDR3 terminus; the germline J gene supplies the remainder. This chain links TRBV6-2 or TRBV6-3 with TRBJ1-4; 9 nucleotides align to TRBD1. The J segment lost 5 bases and the V segment lost 0 bases, leaving 7 bases of the junction unmatched. This CDR3 is built from 17 residues. The germline CDR1 and CDR2 sequences are MNHEY and SVGEGT. Here the CDR3 reads CASSYSTTGGRNEKLFF. The DNA read from the CDR3 is TGTGCCAGCAGTTACTCGACTACAGGGGGCCGAAATGAAAAA.

To note about this clone: The CDR3 end falls 3 residues outside the read, so it is completed with the germline J gene. This chain joins TRBV10-3 and TRBJ1-4; a weak D match, TRBD1 (5 bases). The germline CDR1 and CDR2 sequences are ENHRY and SYGVKD. The CDR3 has 15 amino acids. V shed 1 base and J shed 7 bases, with 13 bases lying between them. The CDR3 sequence is CAISEFRAGSEKLFF. CDR3 bases read: TGTGCCATCAGTGAGTTCAGGGCTGGGAGTGAAAAA.

Incomplete CDR3 DNA: TGTGCCAGCAGTGACAAAACCGGGACAGGCGGCGGC. Protein: CASSDKTGTGGG. Given in full, the CDR3 is CASSDKTGTGGGYTF. The chain employs TRBV6-4 and TRBJ1-2; TRBD1 matches 8 bases. The read finishes 3 residues shy of the CDR3 end, and the germline J gene is used to complete it. The CDR3 runs to 15 residues. CDR1 MRHNA and CDR2 SNTAGT come from the germline V gene.

Details on this clone: The CDR3 end is not reached by the read, which stops 3 residues before it; the germline J gene fills it in. The chain recombines TRBV2 with TRBJ1-1; 7 nucleotides line up with TRBD1. The CDR3 extends over 14 amino acids. In germline, CDR1 is SNHLY, CDR2 FYNNEI. V was clipped by 4 bases and J by 1 base; unmatched bases: 3. CDR3 region: CASSAPGGNTEAFF. Incomplete CDR3 DNA: TGTGCCAGCAGTGCCCCAGGGGGGAACACTGAA. Full variable domain (remainder filled in from reference TRBV2 and TRBJ1-1): EPEVTQTPSHQVTQMGQEVILRCVPISNHLYFYWYRQILGQKVEFLVSFYNNEISEKSEIFDDQFSVERPDGSNFTLKIRSTKLEDSAMYFCASSAPGGNTEAFFGQGTRLTVV.

As concerns this clone: The CDR3 goes on 3 residues after the read ends, and that part is filled in from the germline J gene. J is TRBJ1-1 and V is TRBV7-9; D gene uncertain. This CDR3 spans 14 amino acids. Germline assignment: CDR1 SEHNR and CDR2 FQNEAQ (reference sequence). CDR3 loop: CASSKGGQTYEAFF. The sequenced CDR3 bases are TGTGCCAGCAGCAAAGGCGGCCAGACCTACGAG.

Worth noting for this clone: Read data end 3 residues before the CDR3 end; the end is taken from the germline J gene. This chain joins TRBV4-2 and TRBJ1-2, with D hard to call. The V gene's germline CDR1 is LGHNA and CDR2 YNFKEQ. The V end was cut by 1 base, the J end by 0 bases, with 6 bases between. The CDR3 is 14 residues long. The covered CDR3 bases are TGTGCCAGCAGCCAAGGTAAAACTAACTATGGC. Protein product: CASSQGKTNYG. The CDR3, in full, reads CASSQGKTNYGYTF.

As concerns this clone: The read ends 3 residues early relative to the CDR3; the germline J gene fills the gap. This chain links TRBV4-1 with TRBJ2-7, with 9 bases aligning to TRBD1. The V gene's germline CDR1 is MGHRA and CDR2 YSYEKL. The CDR3 extends over 16 amino acids. With V trimmed by 6 bases and J by 0 bases, 9 bases remained unmatched. This CDR3 is CASRVNPGQGSYEQYF. CDR3 DNA (partial): TGCGCCAGCAGGGTTAACCCGGGACAGGGCTCCTACGAG.

As regards this clone: Read data end 3 residues before the CDR3 end; the end is taken from the germline J gene. This sequence joins TRBV4-1 and TRBJ2-7; 9 nucleotides line up with TRBD2. Germline values: CDR1 MGHRA, CDR2 YSYEKL. The CDR3 extends over 13 amino acids. Trimming cost V 2 bases and J 6 bases; bases outside gene matches: 2. Incomplete CDR3 DNA: TGCGCCAGCAGCCAACTAGCGGGACTCGAG. It encodes CASSQLAGLE. The whole CDR3 protein reads CASSQLAGLEQYF.

As for this clone: The junction shows a germline mismatch at one end, possibly a read error. The CDR3 end lies 3 residues beyond the end of the read and is filled in from the germline J gene. V gene TRBV29-1 combines with J gene TRBJ2-1; D might be TRBD2 (5 bases). The germline gives CDR1 SQVTM, CDR2 ANQGSEA. The CDR3 sequence is 13 residues long. The part of the CDR3 DNA that was read is TGCAGCGCTGAAACTAGGAACGACAATGAG. The encoded protein is CSAETRNDNE. The CDR3 reads in full as CSAETRNDNEQFF.

A remark on this clone: The read is 3 residues too short to cover the CDR3 end, so that end is filled in from the germline J gene. V usage is TRBV7-9 and J usage is TRBJ1-2; D remains ambiguous. The CDR3 is 11 amino acids. Trimming stripped 2 bases from V and 6 bases from J, with 4 bases between. The germline CDR1 and CDR2 sequences are SEHNR and FQNEAQ (reference sequence). The CDR3 bases that were read are TGTGCCAGCAGCTTAACGGATGGC. Protein sequence: CASSLTDG. The entire CDR3 reads CASSLTDGYTF.

To note about this clone: The DNA ends 3 residues before the CDR3 does, and the rest of the CDR3 is filled in from the germline J gene. The chain recombines TRBV4-1 with TRBJ2-5; perhaps TRBD1 as D (6 bases). The CDR3 is 18 residues long. V lost 0 bases to trimming and J lost 4 bases, with 21 bases between them. Germline CDR1 reads MGHRA; CDR2 reads YSYEKL. This CDR3 reads CASSQESRARTERETQYF. The sequenced CDR3 bases are TGCGCCAGCAGCCAAGAATCCCGGGCCCGGACAGAGAGAGAGACC.

Of note for this clone: The CDR3 is cut off 3 residues early in the read; its end comes from the germline J gene. J is TRBJ2-3 and V is TRBV9; no clear D. This CDR3 spans 12 amino acids. CDR1 is SGDLS, CDR2 YYNGEE, per germline. Trimming took 4 bases from V and 8 from J, leaving 11 bases between them. The CDR3 here is CASSPSYGTQYF. CDR3 DNA, as far as it was read: TGTGCCAGCAGCCCGTCCTACGGTACG.

In the case of this clone: The CDR3 goes on 3 residues after the read ends, and that part is filled in from the germline J gene. The chain recombines TRBV5-1 with TRBJ2-7, with a tentative D call TRBD1 (6 bases). This CDR3 is built from 13 residues. Trimming took 2 bases from V and 4 from J, leaving 10 bases between them. Germline V gene lookup returns CDR1 SGHRS and CDR2 YFSETQ. The CDR3 is CASSFYQGYEQYF. CDR3 DNA, as far as it was read: TGCGCCAGCAGCTTTTACCAGGGGTACGAG. Variable domain in full (rest from reference TRBV5-1 and TRBJ2-7): KAGVTQTPRYLIKTRGQQVTLSCSPISGHRSVSWYQQTPGQGLQFLFEYFSETQRNKGNFPGRFSGRQFSNSRSEMNVSTLELGDSALYLCASSFYQGYEQYFGPGTRLTVT.